The next 26 T cell receptor beta chains were all read from a single sample in a study. MiXCR was run by TCRdb on the RT-PCR reads, yielding one entry per CDR3 protein. The sample holds about 680,000 distinct CDR3 sequences, 12% to 15% seen once. Sequencing was performed on memory CD4+ T cells from blood. The receptors here all came from a female donor in good health, serving as a healthy control.

This clonotype turned up a few times. This chain uses TRBV7-9 with TRBJ1-1; D gene uncertain. V was clipped by 5 bases and J by 5 bases, with 12 bases between them. Germline V gives CDR1 SEHNR, CDR2 FQNEAQ (reference sequence). CDR3 length: 13 amino acids. CDR3 sequence: CASSALPGTEAFF. The CDR3 nucleotides are TGTGCCAGCAGCGCACTACCGGGAACTGAAGCTTTCTTT.

This sequence joins TRBV11-2 and TRBJ1-6; D not resolved. Germline-derived CDR1 and CDR2 are SGHAT and FQNNGV. V lost 0 bases to trimming and J lost 9 bases, with 12 bases between them. There are 15 residues in the CDR3. CDR3 nucleotide sequence: TGTGCCAGCAGCTTAGATTGGGCGGGGTCTTCACCCCTCCACTTT. Translating it yields CASSLDWAGSSPLHF.

The chain couples TRBV10-3 to TRBJ1-2; tentative D call: TRBD1 (5 bases). The length of the CDR3 is 13 residues. Looked up from germline, CDR1 is ENHRY and CDR2 is SYGVKD. Between the trimmed V and J ends, which lost 8 bases and 1 base, there was a span of 11 bases. CDR3 DNA: TGTGCCATCGGAATGACAGATAACTATGGCTACACCTTC. Its translation is CAIGMTDNYGYTF.

This clonotype was counted between two and nine times. The chain links TRBV3-1 to TRBJ1-2, with D unresolved. The CDR3 runs to 16 residues. The V end lost 2 bases, the J end lost 2 bases, and 15 bases lay between the germline ends. Germline CDR1 reads LGHDT; CDR2 reads YNNKEL (reference sequence). CDR3 sequence (DNA): TGTGCCAGCAGCCAATCTTGGGGAATATTGAACTATGGCTACACCTTC. Its protein is CASSQSWGILNYGYTF.

The rearrangement uses TRBV20-1 and TRBJ2-7, with 8 nucleotides matching TRBD1. The CDR3 runs 14 residues. Germline V gene sequence: CDR1 DFQATT, CDR2 SNEGSKA (reference sequence). Losses at the gene ends were 5 bases for V and 3 bases for J; bases not matched to a gene: 9. DNA for the CDR3: TGCAGTGCTCCCCGCGGGACAGGCGTCTACGAGCAGTACTTC. The encoded protein is CSAPRGTGVYEQYF.

This chain joins TRBV30 and TRBJ2-3; D is tentatively TRBD1 or TRBD2 (5 bases each). Per the germline V gene, CDR1 is GTSNPN and CDR2 is SVGIG (reference sequence). The V end lost 0 bases, the J end lost 1 base, and 8 bases lay between the germline ends. The CDR3 has 14 residues. CDR3 bases: TGTGCCTGGAGTGTACGAGGGGGCACAGATACGCAGTATTTT. It encodes CAWSVRGGTDTQYF.

This sequence joins TRBV10-3 and TRBJ2-5; TRBD1 aligns across 8 bases. Unmatched junction bases numbered 8, after V lost 3 bases and J lost 5 bases. This CDR3 is 15 amino acids long. Germline CDR1 ENHRY, CDR2 SYGVKD. CDR3 bases: TGTGCCATCAGTGAAGGGGGTACAGGGGGGGAGACCCAGTACTTC. Translation gives CAISEGGTGGETQYF.

Ten or more counts support this clonotype. The CDR3 region is CASSPQGSGEQYF. The CDR3 nucleotides read TGTGCCAGCAGTCCACAGGGTTCCGGCGAGCAGTACTTC. The chain employs TRBV12-3 or TRBV12-4 and TRBJ2-7; possible D gene TRBD1, 6 bases. The CDR3 contains 13 residues. The ends were cut back, 5 bases at V and 6 bases at J, with 14 bases in the middle.

This clonotype was found a few times. The CDR3 DNA reads TGTGCCATCAAACAGGGTACTAATCAGCCCCAGCATTTT. This sequence encodes CAIKQGTNQPQHF. This rearrangement joins TRBV10-3 to TRBJ1-5; a weak D match, TRBD1 (6 bases). The CDR3 is 13 amino acids. The V end was cut by 7 bases, the J end by 4 bases, with 11 bases between. The V gene's germline CDR1 is ENHRY and CDR2 SYGVKD.

This CDR3 is CASSQEYPGLAYGTQYF. CDR3 DNA: TGCGCCAGCAGCCAAGAATATCCCGGGCTAGCGTATGGGACCCAGTACTTC. The chain couples TRBV4-3 to TRBJ2-5; D may be TRBD2 (6 bases). Germline V gene lookup returns CDR1 LGHNA and CDR2 YSLEER. Trimming cost V 0 bases and J 7 bases, with 21 bases left between them. CDR3 length: 17 amino acids.

This clonotype was picked up a small number of times. V gene TRBV5-5 combines with J gene TRBJ2-7, with TRBD2 matching 9 bases. This CDR3 contains 15 residues. Per germline, CDR1 SGHKS and CDR2 YYEKEE (reference sequence). Losses at the gene ends were 6 bases for V and 5 bases for J; bases not matched to a gene: 12. The CDR3 coding sequence is TGTGCCAGCACCCTGCAGGCGGGAGGGATCCACGAGCAGTACTTC. This encodes CASTLQAGGIHEQYF.

This clonotype has only one observation. The chain couples TRBV3-1 to TRBJ2-1; 7 bases agree with TRBD1. The CDR3 loop spans 12 amino acids. With 3 bases clipped from V and 12 bases from J, the junction kept 5 bases outside the gene matches. The germline V gene encodes CDR1 LGHDT and CDR2 YNNKEL (reference sequence). DNA for the CDR3: TGTGCCAGCAGCCAGTACCGGGACAGGCAGTTCTTC. This sequence encodes CASSQYRDRQFF.

In its sample, this clonotype was seen a few times. The chain uses TRBV5-1 and TRBJ2-1; TRBD2 matches at 7 bases. The CDR3 extends over 14 amino acids. Germline trimming cut 0 bases from V and 9 bases from J; bases unmatched to any gene: 6. CDR1 and CDR2 (germline): SGHRS, YFSETQ. CDR3 sequence reads: CASSLATSHVEQFF. Here the CDR3 DNA reads TGCGCCAGCAGCTTGGCGACTAGCCACGTTGAGCAGTTCTTC. Full variable domain (missing parts from reference TRBV5-1 and TRBJ2-1): KAGVTQTPRYLIKTRGQQVTLSCSPISGHRSVSWYQQTPGQGLQFLFEYFSETQRNKGNFPGRFSGRQFSNSRSEMNVSTLELGDSALYLCASSLATSHVEQFFGPGTRLTVL.

This clonotype was seen ten or more times. V usage is TRBV20-1 and J usage is TRBJ1-1, with D perhaps matching TRBD1 (6 bases). Germline V gene data show CDR1 as DFQATT and CDR2 as SNEGSKA (reference sequence). Trimming shortened V by 0 bases and J by 2 bases, and 13 bases separated the two germline ends. This CDR3 comprises 15 residues. CDR3 region: CSARESAGANTEAFF. CDR3 DNA sequence: TGCAGTGCTAGAGAATCGGCAGGGGCAAACACTGAAGCTTTCTTT.

In its sample, this clonotype was seen a few times. This chain links TRBV20-1 with TRBJ2-7, with 9 bases fitting TRBD2. Trimming removed 3 bases from V and 3 bases from J; junction bases left unmatched: 6. The CDR3 totals 14 residues. Per germline, CDR1 DFQATT and CDR2 SNEGSKA (reference sequence). The CDR3 DNA sequence: TGCAGTGCTAGTAAAGCGGGAGGTGTCTACGAGCAGTACTTC. Its protein is CSASKAGGVYEQYF.

This clonotype appeared once. A read error may explain this, as a much larger clone is one base away. The genes are TRBV20-1 and TRBJ1-2, with unresolved D. Trimming pared 8 bases from V and 4 bases from J, leaving 20 bases between. Per germline, CDR1 DFQATT and CDR2 SNEGSKA (reference sequence). The CDR3 is 14 residues long. The CDR3 coding sequence is TGCAGTTCCACCCCGGAGGGTGGGAGCTATGGCTACACCTTC. Its protein product is CSSTPEGGSYGYTF.

J is TRBJ2-5 and V is TRBV6-2 or TRBV6-3; 7 nucleotides line up with TRBD2. Germline CDR1 and CDR2: MNHEY and SVGEGT. Trimming cost V 8 bases and J 5 bases; bases outside gene matches: 8. The CDR3 covers 13 residues. For the CDR3, the DNA is TGTGCCAGCGGGAGGGCTGGTACTGAGACCCAGTACTTC. Amino acids: CASGRAGTETQYF.

There are a few counts of this clonotype. The chain carries TRBV7-6 and TRBJ1-6; D uncertain. Per germline, CDR1 SGHVS and CDR2 FNYEAQ. This CDR3 has 19 amino acids. V was pared by 1 base and J by 4 bases, with 20 bases between. As DNA, the CDR3 is TGTGCCAGCAGCTTAGTCGCAGCAACTCGGCAGACTTATAATTCACCCCTCCACTTT. Translated, it gives CASSLVAATRQTYNSPLHF.

This clonotype was observed a few times. The rearrangement uses TRBV30 and TRBJ2-5; D is undetermined. There are 13 residues in the CDR3. V shed 4 bases and J shed 0 bases, with 9 bases lying between them. CDR1 GTSNPN and CDR2 SVGIG come from the germline V gene (reference sequence). CDR3 bases: TGTGCCTGGACAAACCTGTACCAAGAGACCCAGTACTTC. This translates into CAWTNLYQETQYF.

This clonotype was seen at least ten times. J is TRBJ2-3 and V is TRBV7-2; D is unclear. Germline V CDR1 and CDR2: SGHTA, FQGNSA. The V end lost 3 bases, the J end lost 6 bases, and 7 bases lay between the germline ends. The CDR3 runs 12 residues. The CDR3 spells CASSFTADTQYF. As DNA, the CDR3 is TGTGCCAGCAGCTTTACCGCGGATACGCAGTATTTT.

This clonotype came up a few times. The chain is built from TRBV7-8 and TRBJ2-7; the D gene is possibly TRBD1 (6 bases). The CDR3 sequence is 14 residues long. Germline V gene sequence: CDR1 SGHVS, CDR2 FQNEAQ. The V and J ends lost 4 bases and 0 bases respectively, with 10 bases between them. The CDR3 DNA reads TGTGCCAGCAGCTCCGAGACAGGCTCCTACGAGCAGTACTTC. Protein product: CASSSETGSYEQYF. Full variable domain (missing parts from reference TRBV7-8 and TRBJ2-7): GAGVSQSPRYKVAKRGQDVALRCDPISGHVSLFWYQQALGQGPEFLTYFQNEAQLDKSGLPSDRFFAERPEGSVSTLKIQRTQQEDSAVYLCASSSETGSYEQYFGPGTRLTVT.

In its sample, this clonotype was seen many times. J is TRBJ2-5 and V is TRBV20-1; TRBD1 matches 10 bases. The J segment lost 4 bases and the V segment lost 6 bases, leaving 5 bases of the junction unmatched. The CDR3 extends over 13 amino acids. Germline loops: CDR1 DFQATT, CDR2 SNEGSKA (reference sequence). The CDR3 sequence: CSAKDRGGETQYF. DNA of the CDR3: TGCAGTGCAAAGGACAGGGGGGGAGAGACCCAGTACTTC.

Only a few counts were recorded for this clonotype. The gene calls are TRBV7-3 and TRBJ1-4; D ambiguous. Germline V gene lookup returns CDR1 SGHTA and CDR2 FQGTGA. This CDR3 region has 13 residues. Trimming took off 6 bases at V and 8 bases at J, with 13 bases between the two ends. In nucleotides, the CDR3 is TGTGCCAGCAGTCGTGGGGTCGGCGAAAAACTGTTTTTT. Translated, it gives CASSRGVGEKLFF.

This chain links TRBV12-3 or TRBV12-4 with TRBJ1-2, with a possible D match to TRBD1 (6 bases). Trimming removed 5 bases at V and 8 bases at J, with 18 bases between. CDR3 length: 14 amino acids. CDR3 DNA sequence: TGTGCCAGCAGTCCACCCGGGACACCCGTGGGCTACACCTTC. It specifies CASSPPGTPVGYTF.

The gene calls are TRBV29-1 and TRBJ1-5; D uncertain. Germline V gives CDR1 SQVTM, CDR2 ANQGSEA. There are 13 residues in the CDR3. V shed 1 base and J shed 11 bases, with 15 bases lying between them. The DNA for the CDR3 is TGCAGCGTTGAAGTGAGTGGTCTGGGTACCCAGCATTTT. This sequence encodes CSVEVSGLGTQHF.

This clonotype was seen a few times. The rearrangement links TRBV5-1 to TRBJ2-7; possible D gene TRBD2, 6 bases. Germline V gene sequence: CDR1 SGHRS, CDR2 YFSETQ. V was pared by 5 bases and J by 1 base, with 13 bases between. The CDR3 length is 14 residues. The CDR3 DNA reads as TGCGCCAGCAGAGTGGAGGGAACTTCCTACGAGCAGTACTTC. Residues: CASRVEGTSYEQYF.